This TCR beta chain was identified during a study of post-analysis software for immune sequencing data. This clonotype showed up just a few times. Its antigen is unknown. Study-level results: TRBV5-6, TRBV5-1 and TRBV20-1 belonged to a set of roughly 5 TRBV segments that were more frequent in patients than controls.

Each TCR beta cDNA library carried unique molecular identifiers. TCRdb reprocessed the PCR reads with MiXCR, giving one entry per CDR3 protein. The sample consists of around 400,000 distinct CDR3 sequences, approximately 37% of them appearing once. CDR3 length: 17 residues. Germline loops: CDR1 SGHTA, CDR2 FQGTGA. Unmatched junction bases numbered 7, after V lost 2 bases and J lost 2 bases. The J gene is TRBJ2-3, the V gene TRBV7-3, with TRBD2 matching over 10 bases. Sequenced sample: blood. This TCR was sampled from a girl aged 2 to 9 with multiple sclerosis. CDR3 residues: CASSLELAGTYTDTQYF. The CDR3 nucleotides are TGTGCCAGCAGCTTAGAACTAGCGGGGACCTACACAGATACGCAGTATTTT.